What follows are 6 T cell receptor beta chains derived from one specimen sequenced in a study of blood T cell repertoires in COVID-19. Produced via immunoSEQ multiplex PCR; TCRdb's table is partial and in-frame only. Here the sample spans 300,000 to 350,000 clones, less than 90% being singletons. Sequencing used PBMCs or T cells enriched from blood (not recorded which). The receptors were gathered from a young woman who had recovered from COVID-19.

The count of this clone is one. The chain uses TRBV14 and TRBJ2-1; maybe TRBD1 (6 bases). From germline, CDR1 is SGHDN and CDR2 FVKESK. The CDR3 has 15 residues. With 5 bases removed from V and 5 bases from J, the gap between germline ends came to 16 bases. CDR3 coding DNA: TGTGCCAGCAGCGCCTTTAGGACAGCGAACAATGAGCAGTTCTTC. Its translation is CASSAFRTANNEQFF.

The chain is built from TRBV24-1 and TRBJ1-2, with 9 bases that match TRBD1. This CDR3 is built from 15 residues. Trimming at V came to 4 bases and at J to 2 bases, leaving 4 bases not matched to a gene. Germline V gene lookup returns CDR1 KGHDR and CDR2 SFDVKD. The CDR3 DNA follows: TGTGCCACCAGTGAAACCGGGACAGGGAACTATGGCTACACCTTC. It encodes CATSETGTGNYGYTF.

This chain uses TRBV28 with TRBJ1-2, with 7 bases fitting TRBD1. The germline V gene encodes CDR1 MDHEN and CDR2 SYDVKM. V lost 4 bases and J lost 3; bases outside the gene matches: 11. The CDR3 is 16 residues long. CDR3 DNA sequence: TGTGCCAGCAGTTCTCCTCATATTACAGGGGACTATGGCTACACCTTC. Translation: CASSSPHITGDYGYTF.

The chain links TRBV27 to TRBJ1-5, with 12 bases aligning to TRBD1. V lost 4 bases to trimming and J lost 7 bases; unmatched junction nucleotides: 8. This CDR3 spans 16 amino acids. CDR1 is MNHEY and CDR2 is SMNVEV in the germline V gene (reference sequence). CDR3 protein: CASSSLGTGGRQPQHF. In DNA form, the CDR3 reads TGTGCCAGCAGTTCTTTAGGGACAGGGGGCCGGCAGCCCCAGCATTTT.

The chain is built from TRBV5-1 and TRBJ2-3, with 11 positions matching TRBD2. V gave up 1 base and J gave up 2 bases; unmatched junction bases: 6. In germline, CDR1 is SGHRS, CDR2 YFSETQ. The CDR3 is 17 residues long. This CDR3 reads CASSLTGTSGITDTQYF. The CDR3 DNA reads TGCGCCAGCAGCTTGACCGGGACTAGCGGTATCACAGATACGCAGTATTTT.

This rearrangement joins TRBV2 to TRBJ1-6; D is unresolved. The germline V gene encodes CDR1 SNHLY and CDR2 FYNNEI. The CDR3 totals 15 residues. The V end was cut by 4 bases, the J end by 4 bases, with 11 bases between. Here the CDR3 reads CASSGGSNYNSPLHF. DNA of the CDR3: TGTGCCAGCAGTGGAGGCAGTAATTATAATTCACCCCTCCACTTT.